Following are 32 T cell receptor beta chains from one sample sequenced in a study of blood T cell repertoires in COVID-19. Data came from immunoSEQ multiplex PCR; TCRdb stores just in-frame clones and leaves some out. The table lists approximately 85,000 clones, nearly 90% of them singletons. The sequenced sample was peripheral blood. These receptors originate from a woman of 80 years or more with active or convalescent COVID-19.

The chain carries TRBV7-7 and TRBJ1-3, with unresolved D. Deletions cut 5 bases from V and 0 bases from J, with 8 bases between. The CDR3 consists of 14 residues. CDR1 and CDR2 from the germline V gene are SSHAT and FNYEAQ (reference sequence). CDR3 loop: CASSPAGSGNTIYF. The CDR3 nucleotides read TGTGCCAGCAGCCCCGCGGGCTCTGGAAACACCATATATTTT. The variable domain in full, with the rest retrieved from reference TRBV7-7 and TRBJ1-3, is GAGVSQSPRYKVTKRGQDVTLRCDPISSHATLYWYQQALGQGPEFLTYFNYEAQPDKSGLPSDRFSAERPEGSISTLTIQRTEQRDSAMYRCASSPAGSGNTIYFGEGSWLTVV.

To note about this clone: The same CDR3 can be traced to other DNA sequences in this sample. The chain joins TRBV2 to TRBJ1-5, with TRBD1 matching over 7 bases. Germline lookup yields CDR1 SNHLY and CDR2 FYNNEI. This CDR3 is built from 13 residues. Losses at the gene ends were 4 bases for V and 5 bases for J; bases not matched to a gene: 2. In DNA form, the CDR3 reads TGTGCCAGCAGTGGCGACAGGGATCAGCCCCAGCATTTT. It encodes CASSGDRDQPQHF.

This clone showed up just once. Sequence at one end of the junction differs from germline and may be a read error. V gene TRBV24-1 combines with J gene TRBJ2-7, with 7 bases matching TRBD2. In germline, CDR1 is KGHDR, CDR2 SFDVKD. The CDR3 has 14 amino acids. This CDR3 is CATIDGRAPYEQYF. The CDR3 bases are TGTGCCACCATTGATGGGAGGGCCCCCTACGAGCAGTACTTC.

V and J are TRBV18 and TRBJ2-7; D might be TRBD2 (5 bases). The CDR3 contains 14 residues. V lost 2 bases and J lost 7, with 15 bases in between. Germline assignment: CDR1 KGHSH and CDR2 LQKENI. CDR3 DNA: TGTGCCAGCTCACCAGTACGGGGAAGAGGTGAGCAGTACTTC. Translating gives CASSPVRGRGEQYF.

This clone appeared once. The gene calls are TRBV27 and TRBJ2-3; 9 bases are shared with TRBD2. The ends lost 6 bases at V and 5 bases at J; junction bases unmatched: 9. The CDR3 is made up of 15 amino acids. Per the germline V gene, CDR1 is MNHEY and CDR2 is SMNVEV (reference sequence). For the CDR3, the DNA is TGTGCCAGCAGGCTCTGGCTAGCGGGATTAGATACGCAGTATTTT. Translated, it gives CASRLWLAGLDTQYF.

This chain uses TRBV29-1 with TRBJ2-3; TRBD2 matches at 7 bases. Germline V gene lookup returns CDR1 SQVTM and CDR2 ANQGSEA. V gave up 4 bases and J gave up 5 bases; unmatched junction bases: 12. This CDR3 has 15 amino acids. Written as DNA, the CDR3 is TGCAGCGTTGGGCTTGCGGGAGTCCCAGGAGATACGCAGTATTTT. Amino acid sequence: CSVGLAGVPGDTQYF.

This clone was observed a few times. The chain combines TRBV7-9 with TRBJ2-3; D gene uncertain. The length of the CDR3 is 15 residues. Between the trimmed V and J ends, which lost 5 bases and 2 bases, there was a span of 14 bases. From germline, CDR1 is SEHNR and CDR2 FQNEAQ (reference sequence). In nucleotides, the CDR3 is TGTGCCAGCAGCCCAAAACGCAGGTTCACAGATACGCAGTATTTT. Translated: CASSPKRRFTDTQYF.

This rearrangement joins TRBV28 to TRBJ2-7; D perhaps matches TRBD2 (7 bases). This CDR3 spans 16 amino acids. The germline V gene has CDR1 MDHEN and CDR2 SYDVKM. V lost 2 bases to trimming and J lost 2 bases, with 16 bases between them. CDR3 amino acids: CASSLVSGGKPYEQYF. CDR3 DNA: TGTGCCAGCAGTTTAGTTTCGGGGGGCAAACCCTACGAGCAGTACTTC.

CDR3 sequence reads: CASSYIAGFSETQYF. DNA for the CDR3: TGCGCCAGCAGCTATATAGCGGGATTTTCGGAGACCCAGTACTTC. V is TRBV5-1 and J is TRBJ2-5; 8 positions match TRBD2. This CDR3 spans 15 amino acids. In germline, CDR1 is SGHRS, CDR2 YFSETQ. V shed 3 bases, J shed 5 bases, and the junction held 9 bases outside the gene matches.

V usage is TRBV7-6 and J usage is TRBJ2-3; D not resolved. The CDR3 is 11 amino acids. V was trimmed by 6 bases and J by 8 bases, leaving 9 bases between them. CDR1 SGHVS and CDR2 FNYEAQ come from the germline V gene. The DNA of the CDR3 is TGTGCCAGCAGTGTGCTCGGTACGCAGTATTTT. Its translation is CASSVLGTQYF. Supplemented by reference TRBV7-6 and TRBJ2-3, the full variable domain reads GAGVSQSPRYKVTKRGQDVALRCDPISGHVSLYWYRQALGQGPEFLTYFNYEAQQDKSGLPNDRFSAERPEGSISTLTIQRTEQRDSAMYRCASSVLGTQYFGPGTRLTVL.

The chain uses TRBV6-5 and TRBJ1-5, with D perhaps TRBD1 (5 bases). This CDR3 is 15 amino acids long. V was cut by 6 bases and J by 2 bases, with 14 bases left in between. CDR1 and CDR2 from the germline V gene are MNHEY and SVGAGI. The CDR3, as DNA: TGTGCCAGCAGCCCCCATACAGGAGGCAATCAGCCCCAGCATTTT. Amino acids: CASSPHTGGNQPQHF.

V gene TRBV27 combines with J gene TRBJ2-1; TRBD2 matches 9 bases. From germline, CDR1 is MNHEY and CDR2 SMNVEV (reference sequence). This CDR3 is 16 amino acids long. V lost 5 bases, J lost 2 bases, and 7 bases stayed unmatched. For the CDR3, the DNA is TGTGCCAGCAGTCTAGAGACTAGCGGACCCTACAATGAGCAGTTCTTC. This translates into CASSLETSGPYNEQFF.

This rearrangement joins TRBV7-9 to TRBJ1-3; 9 bases fit TRBD1. After removal of 5 bases from V and 3 bases from J, the junction contained 8 bases not matched to a gene. The CDR3 consists of 16 residues. Germline lookup yields CDR1 SEHNR and CDR2 FQNEAQ (reference sequence). Written as DNA, the CDR3 is TGTGCCAGCAGCCCACGCCCGGGACAGGGTGGAAACACCATATATTTT. It encodes CASSPRPGQGGNTIYF.

The rearrangement uses TRBV9 and TRBJ1-2; tentatively, D is TRBD1 (6 bases). Germline V lookup: CDR1 SGDLS, CDR2 YYNGEE. Deletions cut 4 bases from V and 8 bases from J, with 15 bases between. CDR3 length: 13 amino acids. CDR3 nucleotides: TGTGCCAGCAGCACCCGAGGACAGAGAGGCTACACCTTC. Translating gives CASSTRGQRGYTF.

In its sample, this clone was seen a few times. V gene TRBV4-1 combines with J gene TRBJ2-1; D perhaps matches TRBD2 (6 bases). Trimming removed 1 base from V and 2 bases from J, with 9 bases in between. This CDR3 is built from 15 residues. Per the germline V gene, CDR1 is MGHRA and CDR2 is YSYEKL. This CDR3 reads CASSQVSGPYNEQFF. In DNA, the CDR3 is TGCGCCAGCAGCCAAGTGAGCGGGCCCTACAATGAGCAGTTCTTC.

V gene TRBV4-2 combines with J gene TRBJ2-1; 7 bases match TRBD2. Per germline, CDR1 LGHNA and CDR2 YNFKEQ. The length of the CDR3 is 15 residues. J was trimmed by 5 bases and V by 2 bases; bases with no gene match: 6. This CDR3 reads CASSQPGLLNNEQFF. The CDR3 bases are TGTGCCAGCAGCCAACCGGGACTACTAAACAATGAGCAGTTCTTC.

This chain uses TRBV28 with TRBJ2-7; D is possibly TRBD2 (6 bases). CDR3 size: 16 residues. Germline CDR1 reads MDHEN; CDR2 reads SYDVKM. The V end was cut by 5 bases, the J end by 3 bases, with 20 bases between. CDR3 DNA sequence: TGTGCCAGCAGTGAACCCGAAACGACTAGAGTCTACGAGCAGTACTTC. Its protein is CASSEPETTRVYEQYF.

The rearrangement uses TRBV9 and TRBJ2-2; the D gene is possibly TRBD1 (5 bases). Trimming took off 4 bases at V and 6 bases at J, with 16 bases between the two ends. Germline V CDR1 and CDR2: SGDLS, YYNGEE. This CDR3 spans 15 amino acids. The CDR3 sequence is CASSPQGSTSGELFF. The CDR3 DNA follows: TGTGCCAGCAGCCCTCAGGGTAGCACCTCCGGGGAGCTGTTTTTT.

The chain uses TRBV12-3 or TRBV12-4 and TRBJ1-1; D remains ambiguous. This CDR3 comprises 13 residues. The germline V and J ends were trimmed by 3 bases and 8 bases, with 13 bases remaining between them. The CDR3 loop is CASSLKAAVEAFF. CDR3 DNA: TGTGCCAGCAGTTTGAAAGCCGCGGTAGAAGCTTTCTTT.

The gene calls are TRBV7-2 and TRBJ1-1; D is perhaps TRBD1 (6 bases). Trimming stripped 1 base from V and 11 bases from J, with 11 bases between. This CDR3 contains 12 residues. Germline-derived CDR1 and CDR2 are SGHTA and FQGNSA. CDR3 in DNA: TGTGCCAGCAGCTTAGTCGGGGGGCCTGCTTTCTTT. Residues: CASSLVGGPAFF. Filled out from reference TRBV7-2 and TRBJ1-1, the complete variable domain reads GAGVSQSPSNKVTEKGKDVELRCDPISGHTALYWYRQSLGQGLEFLIYFQGNSAPDKSGLPSDRFSAERTGGSVSTLTIQRTQQEDSAVYLCASSLVGGPAFFGQGTRLTVV.

The rearrangement uses TRBV23-1 and TRBJ1-5; D call uncertain. TRBV23-1 belongs to the ORF category, with a function that is uncertain. V was shortened by 0 bases and J by 0 bases, with 15 bases between the two germline ends. CDR3 length: 18 amino acids. CDR3 sequence reads: CASSQSSGQPYSNQPQHF. CDR3 DNA: TGCGCCAGCAGTCAATCATCTGGCCAACCTTATAGCAATCAGCCCCAGCATTTT.

The genes are TRBV14 and TRBJ2-3; 11 bases match TRBD2. V lost 5 bases, J lost 4 bases, and 8 bases stayed unmatched. From germline, CDR1 is SGHDN and CDR2 FVKESK. The CDR3 sequence is 16 residues long. CDR3 region: CASSARLAGYSDTQYF. In DNA, the CDR3 is TGTGCCAGCAGCGCCCGACTAGCGGGATATTCAGATACGCAGTATTTT. Filled out from reference TRBV14 and TRBJ2-3, the complete variable domain reads EAGVTQFPSHSVIEKGQTVTLRCDPISGHDNLYWYRRVMGKEIKFLLHFVKESKQDESGMPNNRFLAERTGGTYSTLKVQPAELEDSGVYFCASSARLAGYSDTQYFGPGTRLTVL.

The chain is built from TRBV7-2 and TRBJ2-7; 12 nucleotides match TRBD2. V trimming: 1 base; J trimming: 0 bases; junction bases outside the gene matches: 7. Germline V gene lookup returns CDR1 SGHTA and CDR2 FQGNSA. The CDR3 is made up of 18 amino acids. The CDR3 DNA sequence: TGTGCCAGCAGCTTAGGGCCCGGGACTAGCGGGTTCTCCTACGAGCAGTACTTC. It encodes CASSLGPGTSGFSYEQYF.

V usage is TRBV19 and J usage is TRBJ2-5; 7 nucleotides line up with TRBD1. Trimming cost V 4 bases and J 2 bases; bases outside gene matches: 7. The CDR3 length is 15 residues. Germline CDR1 is LNHDA and CDR2 is SQIVND (reference sequence). The CDR3 nucleotides read TGTGCCAGTAGTAAACCGGGACAGCAACAAGAGACCCAGTACTTC. Translated, it gives CASSKPGQQQETQYF.

J is TRBJ1-1 and V is TRBV19; no definite D call. The V end was cut by 3 bases, the J end by 4 bases, with 12 bases between. The CDR3 consists of 14 residues. Germline CDR1 and CDR2: LNHDA and SQIVND (reference sequence). CDR3 loop: CASSIPEGLTEAFF. The CDR3 nucleotides are TGTGCCAGTAGTATCCCCGAGGGCCTCACTGAAGCTTTCTTT. The whole variable domain, filled in from reference TRBV19 and TRBJ1-1, reads DGGITQSPKYLFRKEGQNVTLSCEQNLNHDAMYWYRQDPGQGLRLIYYSQIVNDFQKGDIAEGYSVSREKKESFPLTVTSAQKNPTAFYLCASSIPEGLTEAFFGQGTRLTVV.

This clone was counted a single time. The rearrangement links TRBV28 to TRBJ1-4; possibly TRBD1 for D (6 bases). The CDR3 sequence is 18 residues long. Germline V lookup: CDR1 MDHEN, CDR2 SYDVKM. V was shortened by 6 bases and J by 5 bases, with 25 bases between the two germline ends. The CDR3, as DNA: TGTGCCAGCAGACCTGCGAGGGGGAAGGGACCTACCAATGAAAAACTGTTTTTT. This encodes CASRPARGKGPTNEKLFF.

The rearrangement uses TRBV3-1 (or the pseudogene TRBV3-2) and TRBJ2-3; D not certain. This CDR3 spans 15 amino acids. V lost 3 bases and J 3 bases, leaving 13 bases between the germline ends. Germline V gene data show CDR1 as LGHDT and CDR2 as YNNKEL (reference sequence). The CDR3 bases are TGTGCCAGCAGCCAGCAACTTCCTAAGACAGATACGCAGTATTTT. Translation: CASSQQLPKTDTQYF.

This chain uses TRBV2 with TRBJ2-5, with 8 bases aligning to TRBD2. CDR1 and CDR2 (germline): SNHLY, FYNNEI. V gave up 4 bases and J gave up 0 bases; unmatched junction bases: 1. The CDR3 has 14 residues. The CDR3 reads CASSVLADQETQYF. In DNA form, the CDR3 reads TGTGCCAGCAGTGTACTAGCGGACCAAGAGACCCAGTACTTC.

V and J are TRBV7-6 and TRBJ1-4; no firm D call. The V end lost 0 bases, the J end lost 6 bases, and 11 bases lay between the germline ends. This CDR3 contains 15 residues. Germline loops: CDR1 SGHVS, CDR2 FNYEAQ. DNA of the CDR3: TGTGCCAGCAGCTTAGCGAGGCAAGTGCATGAAAAACTGTTTTTT. Translation: CASSLARQVHEKLFF.

This clone was counted once. The chain is built from TRBV14 and TRBJ2-1; TRBD2 matches at 7 bases. V dropped 4 bases and J dropped 4; count of bases not matched to a gene: 4. Germline CDR1 SGHDN, CDR2 FVKESK. The CDR3 totals 14 residues. The CDR3 region has the DNA TGTGCCAGCAGCCTCCCGGGGGGTTACAATGAGCAGTTCTTC. It codes for CASSLPGGYNEQFF.

There are a few counts of this clone. Other nucleotide sequences from this sample produce the same CDR3. This chain connects TRBV7-9 to TRBJ1-5; D may be TRBD1 (6 bases). The CDR3 extends over 15 amino acids. Trimming removed 1 base at V and 0 bases at J, with 7 bases between. In germline, CDR1 is SEHNR, CDR2 FQNEAQ (reference sequence). The CDR3 here is CASSLEGDSNQPQHF. The DNA of the CDR3 is TGTGCCAGCAGCTTAGAGGGGGATAGCAATCAGCCCCAGCATTTT. Combining the CDR3 with reference TRBV7-9 and TRBJ1-5 gives the whole variable domain DTGVSQNPRHKITKRGQNVTFRCDPISEHNRLYWYRQTLGQGPEFLTYFQNEAQLEKSRLLSDRFSAERPKGSFSTLEIQRTEQGDSAMYLCASSLEGDSNQPQHFGDGTRLSIL.

This rearrangement joins TRBV5-4 to TRBJ1-3; 8 bases fit TRBD1. The CDR3 totals 14 residues. V lost 4 bases to trimming and J lost 5 bases; unmatched junction nucleotides: 5. In germline, CDR1 is SGHNT, CDR2 YYREEE (reference sequence). The CDR3 is CASSRTGMRNTIYF. The CDR3 DNA is TGTGCCAGCAGCCGGACAGGGATGAGAAACACCATATATTTT.